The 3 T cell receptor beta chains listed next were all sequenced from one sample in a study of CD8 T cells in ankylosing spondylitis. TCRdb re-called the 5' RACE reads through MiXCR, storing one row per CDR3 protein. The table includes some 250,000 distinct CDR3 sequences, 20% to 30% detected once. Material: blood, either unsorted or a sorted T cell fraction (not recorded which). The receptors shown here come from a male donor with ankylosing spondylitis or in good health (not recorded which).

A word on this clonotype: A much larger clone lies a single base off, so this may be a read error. The CDR3 DNA reads TGTGCCAGCAACGCCTGGCGGCGTGAAAAACTGTTTTTT. Translating gives CASNAWRREKLFF. The V and J genes are TRBV12-3 or TRBV12-4 and TRBJ1-4; D gene uncertain. The length of the CDR3 is 13 residues. Trimming took off 7 bases at V and 7 bases at J, with 13 bases between the two ends.

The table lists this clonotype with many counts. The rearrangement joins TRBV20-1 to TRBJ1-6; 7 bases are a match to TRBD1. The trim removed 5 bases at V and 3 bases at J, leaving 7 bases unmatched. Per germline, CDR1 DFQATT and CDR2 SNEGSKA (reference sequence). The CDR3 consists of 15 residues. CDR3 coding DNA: TGCAGTGCTCCCCCGACAGGGCTCTATAATTCACCCCTCCACTTT. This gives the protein CSAPPTGLYNSPLHF.

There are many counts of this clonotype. The CDR3 loop reads CASSQDKSGGYTF. For the CDR3, the DNA is TGTGCCAGCAGCCAAGATAAGTCGGGGGGCTACACCTTC. The V and J genes are TRBV3-1 and TRBJ1-2; D remains unclear. The V end was cut by 0 bases, the J end by 8 bases, with 10 bases between. Germline CDR1 and CDR2: LGHDT and YNNKEL (reference sequence). The CDR3 loop spans 13 amino acids.